This entry lists 17 T cell receptor beta chains sequenced from one sample in a study of glioma-infiltrating T cells after dendritic cell vaccination. Generated by immunoSEQ multiplex PCR, the TCRdb table keeps only in-frame clones and is missing some. The table has fewer than 85,000 clones, 82% seen once; the top ten hold 2.1%. Sequenced material: blood, taken before dendritic cell vaccination. The receptor set was obtained from a human donor with glioblastoma.

The chain uses TRBV27 and TRBJ1-5, with no clear D. CDR1 is MNHEY, CDR2 SMNVEV, per germline (reference sequence). Trimming took 5 bases from V and 0 from J, leaving 11 bases between them. This CDR3 has 15 amino acids. CDR3 sequence (DNA): TGTGCCAGCAGTAGCGAGGGTTATAGCAATCAGCCCCAGCATTTT. As protein: CASSSEGYSNQPQHF.

The chain employs TRBV15 and TRBJ2-2; 12 positions agree with TRBD2. CDR3 length: 18 residues. V shed 0 bases and J 3 bases; nucleotides not matched to a gene: 5. In germline, CDR1 is LNHNV, CDR2 YYDKDF (reference sequence). CDR3 sequence reads: CATSREASGRGDTGELFF. The CDR3, as DNA: TGTGCCACCAGCAGAGAGGCTAGCGGGAGGGGAGACACCGGGGAGCTGTTTTTT.

The chain links TRBV19 to TRBJ2-2, with 7 positions matching TRBD1. V lost 1 base and J lost 2; bases outside the gene matches: 4. The CDR3 has 16 amino acids. The germline V gene encodes CDR1 LNHDA and CDR2 SQIVND (reference sequence). The CDR3 is CASSIAQGVNTGELFF. In nucleotides, the CDR3 is TGTGCCAGTAGTATAGCCCAGGGGGTAAACACCGGGGAGCTGTTTTTT.

The chain carries TRBV5-1 and TRBJ2-1, with D perhaps matching TRBD2 (5 bases). The V end was cut by 7 bases, the J end by 3 bases, with 11 bases between. The CDR3 sequence is 13 residues long. Per the germline V gene, CDR1 is SGHRS and CDR2 is YFSETQ. The CDR3: CASSPAGYNEQFF. The CDR3 DNA sequence: TGCGCCAGCTCCCCGGCGGGCTACAATGAGCAGTTCTTC. The whole variable domain, remainder taken from reference TRBV5-1 and TRBJ2-1, is KAGVTQTPRYLIKTRGQQVTLSCSPISGHRSVSWYQQTPGQGLQFLFEYFSETQRNKGNFPGRFSGRQFSNSRSEMNVSTLELGDSALYLCASSPAGYNEQFFGPGTRLTVL.

This chain joins TRBV25-1 and TRBJ1-1, with 9 bases fitting TRBD1. The CDR3 spans 15 residues. Trimming removed 4 bases from V and 6 bases from J; junction bases left unmatched: 9. CDR1 is MGHDK, CDR2 SYGVNS, per germline. The CDR3 DNA follows: TGTGCCAGCAGTGGGGGACAGGGAGGTCAACCTGAAGCTTTCTTT. Translation: CASSGGQGGQPEAFF.

This clone has just one count. This chain uses TRBV29-1 with TRBJ2-5; 7 bases line up with TRBD2. Germline CDR1 and CDR2: SQVTM and ANQGSEA. V was pared by 6 bases and J by 7 bases, with 5 bases of the junction left unmatched. This CDR3 region has 11 residues. CDR3 amino acids: CSVGPGGTQYF. CDR3 sequence (DNA): TGCAGCGTAGGACCGGGAGGGACCCAGTACTTC.

The chain has TRBV6-5 and TRBJ2-5; D not resolved. The length of the CDR3 is 12 residues. Per germline, CDR1 MNHEY and CDR2 SVGAGI. Trimming left V 2 bases short and J 5 bases short, with 6 bases between. The CDR3 is CASSYVRETQYF. The CDR3 DNA sequence: TGTGCCAGCAGTTACGTCCGGGAGACCCAGTACTTC.

This chain connects TRBV5-4 to TRBJ2-2; D call uncertain. The germline V gene has CDR1 SGHNT and CDR2 YYREEE (reference sequence). The CDR3 consists of 15 residues. Trimming removed 2 bases at V and 6 bases at J, with 14 bases between. In nucleotides, the CDR3 is TGTGCCAGCAGCTTCGACTTGGTGGTTCCCGGGGAGCTGTTTTTT. Protein: CASSFDLVVPGELFF.

This chain uses TRBV11-2 with TRBJ1-1; unclear D gene. V dropped 1 base and J dropped 5 bases, with 8 bases sitting between them. This CDR3 is 13 amino acids long. Looked up from germline, CDR1 is SGHAT and CDR2 is FQNNGV. The CDR3 DNA follows: TGTGCCAGCAGCTTAGTTCGGGTTACTGAAGCTTTCTTT. Residues: CASSLVRVTEAFF.

For this clone: At one end, the junction sequence differs from germline, possibly due to a read error. J is TRBJ1-4 and V is TRBV5-4; TRBD1 is a possible D gene (5 bases). CDR1 is SGHNT, CDR2 YYREEE, per germline (reference sequence). This CDR3 is 14 amino acids long. The chain's CDR3 is CASTGPGTKEKLFF. CDR3 bases: TGTGCCAGCACCGGACCGGGGACTAAAGAAAAACTGTTTTTT.

This chain joins TRBV7-9 and TRBJ1-2, with 7 bases aligning to TRBD1. The germline V gene encodes CDR1 SEHNR and CDR2 FQNEAQ (reference sequence). This CDR3 spans 14 amino acids. V gave up 7 bases and J gave up 3 bases; unmatched junction bases: 8. CDR3 region: CASTPHGTDYGYTF. The CDR3 DNA follows: TGTGCCAGCACCCCCCACGGGACAGACTATGGCTACACCTTC.

The V call is TRBV7-2, the J call TRBJ2-1; 11 nucleotides agree with TRBD2. The CDR3 length is 16 residues. Germline V CDR1 and CDR2: SGHTA, FQGNSA. V dropped 1 base and J dropped 5; count of bases not matched to a gene: 4. The CDR3 DNA reads as TGTGCCAGCAGCTTAGAGGTAGCGGGAGGGAACAATGAGCAGTTCTTC. It specifies CASSLEVAGGNNEQFF.

The V gene is TRBV19, the J gene TRBJ2-1; a weak D match, TRBD1 (5 bases). Trimming left V 3 bases short and J 9 bases short, with 12 bases between. The CDR3 sequence is 13 residues long. The germline V gene has CDR1 LNHDA and CDR2 SQIVND (reference sequence). In DNA, the CDR3 is TGTGCCAGTAGTATGGCAGGGTTTGGTGAGCAGTTCTTC. Protein: CASSMAGFGEQFF.

V usage is TRBV7-8 and J usage is TRBJ1-5; D gene unclear. V dropped 5 bases and J dropped 5 bases, with 10 bases sitting between them. CDR1 and CDR2 (germline): SGHVS, FQNEAQ. CDR3 length: 13 amino acids. The CDR3 DNA reads TGTGCCAGCAGCACGGGAGCTTATCAGCCCCAGCATTTT. Translating gives CASSTGAYQPQHF. The variable domain in full, completed from reference TRBV7-8 and TRBJ1-5, reads GAGVSQSPRYKVAKRGQDVALRCDPISGHVSLFWYQQALGQGPEFLTYFQNEAQLDKSGLPSDRFFAERPEGSVSTLKIQRTQQEDSAVYLCASSTGAYQPQHFGDGTRLSIL.

The CDR3 bases are TGTGCCAGCAGAGCTACAGGGGGTGAAGCTTTCTTT. It yields the protein CASRATGGEAFF. This chain joins TRBV2 and TRBJ1-1; 8 bases match TRBD1. Germline assignment: CDR1 SNHLY and CDR2 FYNNEI. The CDR3 has 12 amino acids. V shed 6 bases and J 7 bases; nucleotides not matched to a gene: 4.

V gene TRBV7-3 combines with J gene TRBJ2-1; 12 nucleotides line up with TRBD2. J was trimmed by 10 bases and V by 5 bases; bases with no gene match: 9. CDR3 length: 15 amino acids. CDR1 and CDR2 (germline): SGHTA, FQGTGA. The CDR3 DNA is TGTGCCAGCAGCCCGCGACTAGCGGGAGCGGGGGAGCAGTTCTTC. Its translation is CASSPRLAGAGEQFF.

This sequence joins TRBV5-1 and TRBJ2-1; 9 bases map to TRBD2. This CDR3 is built from 15 residues. V shed 0 bases, J shed 4 bases, and the junction held 2 bases outside the gene matches. The germline CDR1 and CDR2 sequences are SGHRS and YFSETQ. CDR3 in DNA: TGCGCCAGCAGCTTGGAGCGGGGGGCGTACAATGAGCAGTTCTTC. It codes for CASSLERGAYNEQFF.